This T cell receptor (beta chain) was captured by sequencing in a study of blood T cell repertoires in COVID-19 (dated by TCRdb to 2018 to 2020). The study in broad terms: Samples covering the acute and convalescent phases of COVID-19 were provided by collaborators in the United States, Italy and Spain. Samples were obtained from the ongoing ImmuneRACE study (first 160 participants) and from roughly 1,300 subjects provided by 6 global collaborators. HLA class I and class II types, where available, came from metadata supplied by the sample provider rather than from assay-based typing. The material from the prospective study consisted of cDNA or gDNA derived from T cells, B-cell-depleted T cells, or PBMCs. The sample metadata nearly always contained a de-identified subject ID, COVID-19 status, age in years and sex. The repertoires were made available in a free public database intended to serve as a resource for research on the immune response to SARS-CoV-2. Subjects who had been exposed to COVID-19, were actively infected with it, or had recovered from it provided the deeply sampled blood TCRbeta repertoires that made up the dataset.

Overall results and qualifications from the work: Clinical and demographic metadata were provided uncurated, with the amount varying by source and participant.

Collaborating institutions collected whole blood in K2EDTA tubes following their own protocols. For TCRbeta analysis, collaborators shipped samples in one of three forms: frozen whole blood, isolated PBMCs, or DNA extracted from either of those sample types. The germline V gene (reference sequence) supplies CDR1 GTSNPN and CDR2 SVGIG. Taken from cysteine to phenylalanine, the CDR3 has 16 residues. Just the 48-base CDR3 DNA is kept, in frame starting at base 1. The junction shows trimming of 0 bases on V and 1 base on J, plus 13 bases between the germline ends. TCRbeta CDR3 regions were amplified from genomic DNA by means of the immunoSEQ Assay, a bias-controlled multiplex PCR. The original pipeline was this. The number of nucleated cells in each sample was estimated from the amplification of reference gene primers within the assay. To quantify the absolute abundance of each unique TCRbeta CDR3 rearrangement, sequence reads were collapsed and filtered. For each sample, productive Simpson clonality was calculated as the square root of Simpson's diversity index across productive rearrangements. As stored in TCRdb, this immuneACCESS dataset retains in-frame rearrangements with V and J assigned. A fraction of the clones does not appear; measured against another copy, unresolved V genes explain less than half of the discrepancy, and the remainder lacks a known reason. Clone size and V and J calls were adopted from that table, with D and trimming inferred from the DNA. The sample records a few hundred thousand clones, roughly 80% of which are singletons. The top ten clones comprise 4.1% of the sample.

About this clone: Its binding antigen is unknown. Nothing much larger sits one base from this clone, and base qualities are not available.

The sequence derives from a woman between 50 and 59 years old with active or convalescent COVID-19. The receptor chain draws on TRBV30 and TRBJ2-4; TRBD2 could be the D gene, as 5 bases match. Material: peripheral blood. The base sequence is TGTGCCTGGAGTGTGCCGAGGGAATGGGCCAAAAACATTCAGTACTTC. This is translated as CAWSVPREWAKNIQYF.